The TCR beta chain described here comes from a study of long-term antiretroviral therapy in people with HIV. With regard to this clone: What it binds is not known.

General study points: Dominance of pre-ART expanded clones persisted, fluctuating and often declining after ART. Patients on ART gained diversity, which nonetheless stayed below transplant donor controls. Drawn between about 2004 and 2017, the blood was possibly obtained under older ART regimens.

Germline-derived CDR1 and CDR2 are SGDLS and YYNGEE. This CDR3 spans 15 amino acids. The junction had 6 bases not matched to a gene; V was cut back by 0 bases and J by 4 bases. All participants with HIV were treated in the United States. This was the immunoSEQ v3.0 assay at survey level. TCRdb's copy holds only in-frame clones and misses some; the assay was immunoSEQ multiplex PCR. Seen here are 20,000 to 25,000 clones, nearly 90% observed once, and the top ten hold 6% to 6.5%. The chain recombines TRBV9 with TRBJ2-5, with 7 bases that match TRBD2. Source: unsorted PBMCs, taken 0.6 years after starting antiretroviral therapy. The sequence was collected from a man aged 60 to 69 with HIV. For the CDR3, the DNA is TGTGCCAGCAGCGTAGGGGGGAGGGGAGGAGAGACCCAGTACTTC. Residues: CASSVGGRGGETQYF.